This passage covers 3 T cell receptor beta chains from one sample sequenced in a study of neurological immune-mediated disorders. TCRdb itself ran the 5' RACE reads through MiXCR, one entry per CDR3 protein. This sample has under 85,000 distinct CDR3 sequences; around 5% occur once, and the top ten carry about 5.8%. Sequencing was carried out using PBMCs. These receptors were collected from a human donor with multiple sclerosis. The donor label of this sample is uncertain.

Details on this clonotype: This may be a read error, as it is one base from a much larger clone. V usage is TRBV20-1 and J usage is TRBJ2-7, with D perhaps matching TRBD2 (5 bases). The CDR3 runs to 14 residues. Germline CDR1 reads DFQATT; CDR2 reads SNEGSKA (reference sequence). V lost 4 bases to trimming and J lost 0 bases, with 13 bases between them. The CDR3 region has the DNA TGCAGTGCTATAGAGGGATCCGACTCCTACGAGCAGTACTTC. It yields the protein CSAIEGSDSYEQYF.

This clonotype appeared many times. The CDR3 sequence: CASSEEGFRYTEAFF. CDR3 in DNA: TGCGCCAGCAGTGAGGAGGGTTTTAGGTACACTGAAGCTTTCTTT. The chain joins TRBV10-2 to TRBJ1-1; no firm D call. This CDR3 has 15 amino acids. The V end lost 2 bases, the J end lost 3 bases, and 13 bases lay between the germline ends. Germline assignment: CDR1 WSHSY and CDR2 SAAADI.

This clonotype was found many times. J is TRBJ2-3 and V is TRBV6-1, with a tentative D call TRBD2 (7 bases). The CDR3 totals 13 residues. Trimming cost V 11 bases and J 2 bases, with 14 bases left between them. Germline V gene sequence: CDR1 MNHNS, CDR2 SASEGT. The DNA of the CDR3 is TGTGCCGGGGAAGGGGGGGCCACAGATACGCAGTATTTT. Residues: CAGEGGATDTQYF.